A single sample gave rise to the 21 T cell receptor beta chains below, sequenced in a study of T cell responses to AZD1222 COVID-19 vaccine. Libraries were prepared by immunoSEQ multiplex PCR; TCRdb keeps only in-frame clonotypes and omits some of them. The table shows about 200,000 clones, with 90% to 95% occurring only once. The specimen comprised peripheral blood, sampled 28 days after the second AZD1222 dose. These receptors were obtained from an adult who received the AZD1222 COVID-19 vaccine.

The chain links TRBV30 to TRBJ2-5, with a possible D match to TRBD2 (6 bases). Looked up from germline, CDR1 is GTSNPN and CDR2 is SVGIG (reference sequence). The CDR3 is 14 residues long. V was trimmed by 1 base and J by 2 bases, leaving 11 bases between them. CDR3 in amino acids: CAWSALGGQETQYF. The CDR3 DNA sequence: TGTGCCTGGAGTGCCCTGGGAGGACAAGAGACCCAGTACTTC.

This clone has just one count. The chain employs TRBV5-1 and TRBJ1-1; no clear D gene. CDR1 is SGHRS, CDR2 YFSETQ, per germline. V lost 1 base and J 1 base, leaving 8 bases between the germline ends. The CDR3 consists of 14 residues. The CDR3 region has the DNA TGCGCCAGCAGCTTGACACGGCCGAACACTGAAGCTTTCTTT. Its translation: CASSLTRPNTEAFF.

Remarks on this clone: This specimen includes other DNA sequences encoding the same CDR3. The chain is built from TRBV5-6 and TRBJ2-5; D remains ambiguous. Trimming removed 0 bases at V and 4 bases at J, with 7 bases between. Germline CDR1 SGHDT, CDR2 YYEEEE. CDR3 length: 13 amino acids. The CDR3 loop is CASSLGRRETQYF. CDR3 bases: TGTGCCAGCAGCTTGGGGCGACGAGAGACCCAGTACTTC.

This clone was seen once. The chain recombines TRBV6-8 with TRBJ1-5; a weak D match, TRBD1 (5 bases). The CDR3 spans 16 residues. V dropped 7 bases and J dropped 0 bases, with 16 bases sitting between them. The germline gives CDR1 MNHGY, CDR2 SAAAGT. The chain's CDR3 is CASTYEGSDSNQPQHF. The CDR3, as DNA: TGTGCCAGCACCTACGAGGGGTCGGATAGCAATCAGCCCCAGCATTTT.

The CDR3 region is CASSEGAEQFF. DNA of the CDR3: TGCGCCAGCAGTGAGGGAGCTGAGCAGTTCTTC. The V gene is TRBV10-2, the J gene TRBJ2-1; the D is unclear. Germline CDR1 reads WSHSY; CDR2 reads SAAADI. The V end lost 2 bases, the J end lost 9 bases, and 5 bases lay between the germline ends. The CDR3 has 11 residues.

This clone was counted a few times. The V gene is TRBV27, the J gene TRBJ1-5, with 7 nucleotides matching TRBD1. The germline V gene encodes CDR1 MNHEY and CDR2 SMNVEV (reference sequence). V lost 6 bases to trimming and J lost 0 bases; unmatched junction nucleotides: 8. The CDR3 covers 16 residues. CDR3 in DNA: TGTGCCAGCAGGTCCGTTGGGACAGTTAGCAATCAGCCCCAGCATTTT. Its protein product is CASRSVGTVSNQPQHF.

This chain joins TRBV6-5 and TRBJ2-5, with TRBD1 identical over 9 bases. Trimming removed 0 bases from V and 5 bases from J; junction bases left unmatched: 7. The CDR3 runs 16 residues. CDR1 is MNHEY and CDR2 is SVGAGI in the germline V gene. The CDR3 loop is CASSYSGQGGVETQYF. Here the CDR3 DNA reads TGTGCCAGCAGTTACTCGGGACAGGGAGGGGTGGAGACCCAGTACTTC.

This clone was recorded only once. The chain has TRBV9 and TRBJ1-6; D is unresolved. CDR3 length equals 14 residues. Germline-derived CDR1 and CDR2 are SGDLS and YYNGEE. Trimming cost V 4 bases and J 2 bases, with 7 bases left between them. This CDR3 reads CASSPQAYNSPLHF. CDR3 nucleotides: TGTGCCAGCAGCCCCCAGGCCTATAATTCACCCCTCCACTTT. Variable domain in full (rest from reference TRBV9 and TRBJ1-6): DSGVTQTPKHLITATGQRVTLRCSPRSGDLSVYWYQQSLDQGLQFLIQYYNGEERAKGNILERFSAQQFPDLHSELNLSSLELGDSALYFCASSPQAYNSPLHFGNGTRLTVT.

The chain couples TRBV5-1 to TRBJ2-7, with 7 positions matching TRBD2. CDR3 size: 14 residues. V lost 4 bases to trimming and J lost 2 bases; unmatched junction nucleotides: 6. Germline values: CDR1 SGHRS, CDR2 YFSETQ. CDR3 residues: CASSGGDSTYEQYF. Here the CDR3 DNA reads TGCGCCAGCAGCGGGGGGGACTCCACCTACGAGCAGTACTTC.

The J gene is TRBJ2-1, the V gene TRBV9; 7 bases align to TRBD2. The trim removed 4 bases at V and 4 bases at J, leaving 8 bases unmatched. Germline lookup yields CDR1 SGDLS and CDR2 YYNGEE. CDR3 length equals 15 residues. The CDR3 bases are TGTGCCAGCAGCCCCCGGGACTACCCTTACAATGAGCAGTTCTTC. This codes for CASSPRDYPYNEQFF.

The chain employs TRBV6-4 and TRBJ2-2; TRBD2 aligns across 11 bases. J lost 7 bases, V lost 0 bases, and 7 bases had no gene match. The CDR3 covers 17 residues. Germline CDR1 is MRHNA and CDR2 is SNTAGT. CDR3 sequence (DNA): TGTGCCAGCAGTGACTCGACACTAGCGGGAGAGGTCGGGGAGCTGTTTTTT. Translated, it gives CASSDSTLAGEVGELFF.

The chain joins TRBV4-1 to TRBJ2-1; 7 bases align to TRBD2. The CDR3 has 17 residues. The trim removed 4 bases at V and 0 bases at J, leaving 9 bases unmatched. CDR1 and CDR2 from the germline V gene are MGHRA and YSYEKL. CDR3 bases: TGCGCCAGCAGCCGAGAGGGAGGGCTCAGCTCCTACAATGAGCAGTTCTTC. This sequence encodes CASSREGGLSSYNEQFF.

This clone came up a few times. The chain combines TRBV11-2 with TRBJ1-1; possibly TRBD1 for D (5 bases). V gave up 7 bases and J gave up 2 bases, with 14 bases separating them. This CDR3 is 14 amino acids long. In germline, CDR1 is SGHAT, CDR2 FQNNGV. DNA of the CDR3: TGTGCCAGCAACCCTGGGGCAGATAACACTGAAGCTTTCTTT. Translation gives CASNPGADNTEAFF. Full variable domain (outside the CDR3, taken from reference TRBV11-2 and TRBJ1-1): EAGVAQSPRYKIIEKRQSVAFWCNPISGHATLYWYQQILGQGPKLLIQFQNNGVVDDSQLPKDRFSAERLKGVDSTLKIQPAKLEDSAVYLCASNPGADNTEAFFGQGTRLTVV.

The chain couples TRBV12-3 or TRBV12-4 to TRBJ1-2; the D is unclear. This CDR3 is 12 amino acids long. Between the trimmed V and J ends, which lost 2 bases and 4 bases, there was a span of 5 bases. The CDR3: CASSLNGYGYTF. CDR3 sequence (DNA): TGTGCCAGCAGTTTAAATGGCTATGGCTACACCTTC.

The rearrangement uses TRBV3-1 (or the pseudogene TRBV3-2) and TRBJ2-7; no clear D. The CDR3 consists of 12 residues. The V gene's germline CDR1 is LGHDT and CDR2 YNNKEL (reference sequence). V dropped 4 bases and J dropped 6 bases, with 10 bases sitting between them. CDR3 residues: CASSPLVGEQYF. DNA of the CDR3: TGTGCCAGCAGCCCCCTGGTAGGCGAGCAGTACTTC.

The J gene is TRBJ2-3, the V gene TRBV18; D remains ambiguous. Germline CDR1 KGHSH, CDR2 LQKENI. The CDR3 extends over 12 amino acids. Trimming removed 1 base from V and 11 bases from J, with 10 bases in between. CDR3 in DNA: TGTGCCAGCTCACCACGGCTATTGGAGCAGTATTTT. Its protein is CASSPRLLEQYF.

The V call is TRBV27, the J call TRBJ2-7, with D hard to call. With 0 bases removed from V and 0 bases from J, the gap between germline ends came to 9 bases. CDR1 and CDR2 (germline): MNHEY, SMNVEV (reference sequence). The CDR3 is 15 residues long. CDR3 region: CASSLSPGPSYEQYF. The CDR3 nucleotides read TGTGCCAGCAGTTTATCGCCGGGCCCCTCCTACGAGCAGTACTTC.

The chain uses TRBV24-1 and TRBJ1-4; D might be TRBD1 (5 bases). V was clipped by 4 bases and J by 7 bases, with 9 bases between them. Germline loops: CDR1 KGHDR, CDR2 SFDVKD. The CDR3 has 13 amino acids. The CDR3 here is CATSDAGREKLFF. The CDR3 nucleotides read TGTGCCACCAGTGACGCAGGGCGTGAAAAACTGTTTTTT.

The J gene is TRBJ2-5, the V gene TRBV7-2, with 9 bases fitting TRBD2. Germline assignment: CDR1 SGHTA and CDR2 FQGNSA. With V trimmed by 1 base and J by 5 bases, 5 bases remained unmatched. This CDR3 is built from 15 residues. CDR3 residues: CASSLEGGRAETQYF. The DNA of the CDR3 is TGTGCCAGCAGCTTAGAGGGCGGGAGGGCCGAGACCCAGTACTTC.

This chain joins TRBV29-1 and TRBJ2-5; 10 positions agree with TRBD2. The CDR3 contains 13 residues. The ends lost 6 bases at V and 6 bases at J; junction bases unmatched: 7. Germline V gene data show CDR1 as SQVTM and CDR2 as ANQGSEA. CDR3 nucleotides: TGCAGCGTACCAAGCGGGAGGGCCAAGACCCAGTACTTC. Amino acids: CSVPSGRAKTQYF.

The chain links TRBV5-1 to TRBJ1-5, with D hard to call. V was trimmed by 0 bases and J by 2 bases, leaving 6 bases between them. CDR3 length: 14 amino acids. The V gene's germline CDR1 is SGHRS and CDR2 YFSETQ. The DNA for the CDR3 is TGCGCCAGCAGCTTGGCTGGAGGCAATCAGCCCCAGCATTTT. Its protein is CASSLAGGNQPQHF.